This T cell receptor (beta chain) stems from a study of blood T cell repertoires in COVID-19. CDR1 is SGHTA, CDR2 FQGNSA, per germline. Losses at the gene ends were 1 base for V and 0 bases for J; bases not matched to a gene: 5. The CDR3 contains 16 residues. This clone came up once. The assay was immunoSEQ multiplex PCR, and TCRdb's table has in-frame clones only and misses some. The sample consists of 85,000 to 90,000 clones, roughly 90% of them appearing once. The chain carries TRBV7-2 and TRBJ2-7, with 8 positions matching TRBD2. The sample was peripheral blood. The sequence derives from a human donor with active COVID-19. The donor label of this sample is uncertain. Here the CDR3 DNA reads TGTGCCAGCAGCTTAGTAGGCGGGGGGATCTCCTACGAGCAGTACTTC. Translation: CASSLVGGGISYEQYF.